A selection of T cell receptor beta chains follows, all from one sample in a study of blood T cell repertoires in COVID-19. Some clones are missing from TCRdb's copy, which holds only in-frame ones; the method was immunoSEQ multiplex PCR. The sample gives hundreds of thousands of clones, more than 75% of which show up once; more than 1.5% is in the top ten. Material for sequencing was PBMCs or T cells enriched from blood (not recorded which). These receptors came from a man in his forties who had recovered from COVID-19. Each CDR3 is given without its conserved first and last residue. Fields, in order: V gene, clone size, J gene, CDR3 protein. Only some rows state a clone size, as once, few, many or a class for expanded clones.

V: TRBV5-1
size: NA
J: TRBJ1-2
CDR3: ASSRTGEFVGYT

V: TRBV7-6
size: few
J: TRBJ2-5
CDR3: ASSLRRTGTGQETQY

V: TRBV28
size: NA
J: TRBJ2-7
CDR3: ASSLSQTGSYEQY

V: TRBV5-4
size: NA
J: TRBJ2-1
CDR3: ASSPGRYEQF

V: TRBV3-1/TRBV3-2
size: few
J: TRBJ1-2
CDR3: ASSQDVEGEWKIYT

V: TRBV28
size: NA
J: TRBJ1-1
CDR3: ASLREAEAF

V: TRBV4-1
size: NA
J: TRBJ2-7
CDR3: ASSQKGAGDTYEQY

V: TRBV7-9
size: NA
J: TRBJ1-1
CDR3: ASSPPGMRAF

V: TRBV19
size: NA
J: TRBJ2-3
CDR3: ASRVEQHTDTQY

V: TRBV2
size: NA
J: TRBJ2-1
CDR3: ASKGQGGHEQF

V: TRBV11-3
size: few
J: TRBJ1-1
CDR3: ASSFTPFPWTEAF

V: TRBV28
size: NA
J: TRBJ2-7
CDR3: ASSLLTQSYEQY

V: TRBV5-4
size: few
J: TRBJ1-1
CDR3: ASSVPGGIEAF

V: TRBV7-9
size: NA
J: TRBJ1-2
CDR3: ASSEGRAGVNGYT

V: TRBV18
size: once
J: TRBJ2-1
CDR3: ASSPRWGGDNEQF

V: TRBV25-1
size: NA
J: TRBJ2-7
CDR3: ASSESTGAPYEQY

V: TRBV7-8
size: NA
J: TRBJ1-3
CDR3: ASSLDPPKAGNTIY

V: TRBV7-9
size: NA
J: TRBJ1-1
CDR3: ASSYDRGLAEAF

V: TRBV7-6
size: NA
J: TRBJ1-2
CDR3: ASRPGGGSGYT